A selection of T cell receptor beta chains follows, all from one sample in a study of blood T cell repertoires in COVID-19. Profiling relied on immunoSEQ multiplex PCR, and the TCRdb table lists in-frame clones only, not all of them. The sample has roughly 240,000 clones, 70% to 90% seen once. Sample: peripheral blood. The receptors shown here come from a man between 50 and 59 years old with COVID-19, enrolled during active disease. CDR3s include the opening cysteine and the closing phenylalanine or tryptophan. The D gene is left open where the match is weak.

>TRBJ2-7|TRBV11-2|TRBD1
CASSSRDRGQYEQYF
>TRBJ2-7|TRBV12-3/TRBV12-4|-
CASSYRISYEQYF
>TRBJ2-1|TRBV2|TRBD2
CASSEPTSFENNEQFF
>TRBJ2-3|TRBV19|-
CASSPSQGTDTQYF
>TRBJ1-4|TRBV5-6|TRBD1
CASSGGQARYEKLFF
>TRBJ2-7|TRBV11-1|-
CASSLDRMDEQYF
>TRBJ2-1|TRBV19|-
CASSMVGYPRVNEQFF
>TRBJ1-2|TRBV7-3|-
CASSLTRTVDRTNYGYTF
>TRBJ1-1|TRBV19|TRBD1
CASSSTGMNTEAFF
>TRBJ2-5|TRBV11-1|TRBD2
CASSRTSGGLGETQYF
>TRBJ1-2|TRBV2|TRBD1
CASSIRGPGYGYTF
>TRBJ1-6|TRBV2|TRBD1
CASSADRGSSSPLHF
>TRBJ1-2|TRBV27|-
CASSPWPSRGYGYTF
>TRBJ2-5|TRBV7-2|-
CASSSQGLRETQYF
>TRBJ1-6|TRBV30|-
CAWKRSNSPLHF
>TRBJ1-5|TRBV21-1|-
CASSKAVGGIQPQHF
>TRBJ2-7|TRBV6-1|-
CASSERGDLEQYF
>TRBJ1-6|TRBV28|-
CASSFVEYNSPLHF
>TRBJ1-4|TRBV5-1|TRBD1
CASSAGTDGGEKLFF
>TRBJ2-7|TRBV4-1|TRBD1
CASSHPGQGDNEQYF
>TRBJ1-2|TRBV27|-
CASSFSLGRANYGYTF
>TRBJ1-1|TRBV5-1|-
CASSLLSGYTEAFF
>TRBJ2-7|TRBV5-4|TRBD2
CASSRLGGGVEQYF
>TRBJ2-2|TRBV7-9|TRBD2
CASSPPASGGLVTGELFF
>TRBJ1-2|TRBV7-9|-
CASSKGAGVRENYGYTF
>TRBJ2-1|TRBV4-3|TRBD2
CASSQVAGASYNEQFF
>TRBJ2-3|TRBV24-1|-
CATSGGGTQYF
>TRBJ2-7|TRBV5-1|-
CASSLQGINEQYF
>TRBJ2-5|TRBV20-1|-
CSASDTLQETQYF
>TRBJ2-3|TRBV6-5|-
CASSPRGLADTQYF
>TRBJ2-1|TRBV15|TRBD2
CATSFLAGTYNEQFF
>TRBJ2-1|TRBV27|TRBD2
CASSGLSSYNEQFF
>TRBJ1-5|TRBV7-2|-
CASSFLDWSNQPQHF
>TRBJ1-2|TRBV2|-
CASKRGGQVGGGYTF
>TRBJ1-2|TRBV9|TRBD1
CASSGGGGGGYGYTF
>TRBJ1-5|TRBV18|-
CASSLFPWAGSNQPQHF
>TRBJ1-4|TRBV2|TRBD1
CASMGQFNEKLFF
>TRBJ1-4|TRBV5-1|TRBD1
CASSLATGQGGKLFF
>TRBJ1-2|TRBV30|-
CAWIHAGYYGYTF
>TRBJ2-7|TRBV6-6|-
CASSLDYSASYEQYF